This TCR beta chain was recovered during a study of cytomegalovirus exposure and HLA in healthy donors. General study findings and limits: There were a few CMV-associated chains whose specificity for CMV antigens was confirmed in vitro. In an earlier analysis, productive rearrangement rates for most beta V segments clustered near 90% or 30%.

Worth noting for this clone: No antigen is known for it.

The length of the CDR3 is 15 residues. Trimming removed 1 base from V and 2 bases from J, with 9 bases in between. CDR1 SGHTA and CDR2 FQGNSA come from the germline V gene. The PCR ran on 60 Vbeta and 13 Jbeta primers. Using immunoSEQ multiplex PCR, the repertoire was profiled, and TCRdb retains in-frame clones only, with some absent. The sample lists under 150,000 clones, 80% to 90% seen once, with roughly 4% in the top ten. This TCR was sampled from a woman in her thirties or forties in good health and CMV-seropositive. Sequenced input: PBMCs. J is TRBJ1-3 and V is TRBV7-2; D unclear. The CDR3: CASSLGWRAGNTIYF. CDR3 sequence (DNA): TGTGCCAGCAGCTTAGGTTGGAGGGCTGGAAACACCATATATTTT.